The entry below describes one TCR beta chain. This entry comes from a study of shared clonotypes between healthy human individuals. Sequenced by immunoSEQ multiplex PCR; TCRdb stores in-frame clones only, minus some. The sample shows roughly 2.5 million clones, around nine tenths of them seen only once. The CDR3 covers 14 residues. The germline CDR1 and CDR2 sequences are SNHLY and FYNNEI. The V end was cut by 4 bases, the J end by 2 bases, with 10 bases between. The chain combines TRBV2 with TRBJ2-3, with a possible D match to TRBD2 (5 bases). Sequencing used naive CD4+ T cells sorted from blood. The subset is: CD45RA+ positively selected. The TCR sequence derives from a man aged 18 to 35 in good health. The CDR3, as DNA: TGTGCCAGCAGTGTAACTAGTTACACAGATACGCAGTATTTT. As protein: CASSVTSYTDTQYF.